This record looks at one T cell receptor beta chain sequence and its context. These data belong to a study of T cell changes during pregnancy in multiple sclerosis. The repertoire was sequenced with immunoSEQ multiplex PCR; TCRdb's copy has only in-frame clones and lacks some. The profile shows 61,000 or so clones, just over 90% of them singletons. This material consisted of CD4+ T cells from peripheral blood mononuclear cells, taken before pregnancy. This TCR derives from a female donor with multiple sclerosis, enrolled in a pregnancy study.

CDR3 in amino acids: CASSSGIGGNIQYF. DNA for the CDR3: TGTGCCAGCAGCTCCGGAATTGGCGGGAACATTCAGTACTTC. The chain joins TRBV11-3 to TRBJ2-4, with D possibly being TRBD2 (5 bases). Germline-derived CDR1 and CDR2 are SGHNT and YENEEA. The CDR3 covers 14 residues. The V end was cut by 4 bases, the J end by 7 bases, with 14 bases between.